The clone carrying this TCR beta chain was counted at least ten times. As yet, its antigen is unknown. This record comes from a study of T cells in Graves' hyperthyroidism and ophthalmopathy. Study-wide background: Peripheral blood was collected at initial diagnosis, before any treatment.

Study results and caveats: Before onset, by a median of approximately 5.9 months, the model predicted ophthalmopathy. Most thyroid clonotypes that were expanded above 0.001 also turned up in blood.

Using RNA transcripts as the source, TCR beta CDR3 regions were amplified. First-round RT-PCR targeting the TCR CDR3 was performed with the HTBI primer set. TCRdb re-called the multiplex PCR reads through MiXCR, storing one row per CDR3 protein. The repertoire holds roughly 400,000 distinct CDR3 sequences, with around 15% as singletons. The study based diagnoses on clinical symptoms, serum thyroxine and TRAb, thyroid ultrasound and orbital computed tomography. The specimen sequenced was blood. This sequence was found in a man in his fifties with Graves' ophthalmopathy.

The CDR3 nucleotides are TGTGCCAGCAGGCGGGACGCCGAATCGGGCAATCAGCCCCAGCATTTT. It is translated as CASRRDAESGNQPQHF. This chain links TRBV2 with TRBJ1-5, with D possibly TRBD1 on 5 matching bases. The CDR3 extends over 16 amino acids. Between the trimmed V and J ends, which lost 6 bases and 2 bases, there was a span of 17 bases. Germline V gene sequence: CDR1 SNHLY, CDR2 FYNNEI.